This TCR beta chain was sequenced for a study of OX40 agonist ivuxolimab in advanced cancers. Study context: The diagnoses of dose-escalation patients were hepatocellular carcinoma, melanoma, renal cell or head and neck cancer.

Some clones are missing from TCRdb's copy, which holds only in-frame ones; the method was immunoSEQ multiplex PCR. The repertoire holds around 71,000 clones, with 75% to 85% as singletons. The germline V gene has CDR1 SGHTA and CDR2 FQGNSA. V was trimmed by 1 base and J by 5 bases, leaving 17 bases between them. The length of the CDR3 is 16 residues. This clone has only a few counts. This TCR derives from an adult with an advanced solid tumor such as melanoma, head and neck, liver or kidney cancer. The genes are TRBV7-2 and TRBJ2-5, with a possible D match to TRBD2 (6 bases). The input for sequencing was CD4+ or CD8+ T cells sorted from blood, taken in a trial of the OX40 agonist ivuxolimab. DNA for the CDR3: TGTGCCAGCAGCTTAGTCGAACCTCCCGGAGGGGAGACCCAGTACTTC. Its protein is CASSLVEPPGGETQYF.